Listed below are T cell receptor beta chains from one sample, sequenced in a study of blood T cell repertoires in COVID-19. Sequencing used immunoSEQ multiplex PCR; TCRdb keeps in-frame clones, though not all of them. This sample has hundreds of thousands of clones; less than 90% occur once, and the top ten carry 0.65% to 0.85%. Sequenced: peripheral blood. The source is a man in his forties with acute or convalescent COVID-19. Both conserved end residues are part of each CDR3. Each record gives: D gene, J gene, V gene, clone size, CDR3 length, CDR3 protein, CDR3 DNA. D genes are given only for firm matches. Size is omitted from some rows. Given values are once, few, many or a class for expanded clones.

d_gene: -; j_gene: TRBJ2-5; v_gene: TRBV19; abundance: once; len: 14; CDR3aa: CASSISRVEETQYF; CDR3nt: TGTGCCAGTAGTATAAGCAGGGTAGAGGAGACCCAGTACTTC
d_gene: -; j_gene: TRBJ1-6; v_gene: TRBV2; abundance: -; len: 14; CDR3aa: CASTRMGQNSPLHF; CDR3nt: TGTGCCAGCACTAGGATGGGACAAAATTCACCCCTCCACTTT
d_gene: TRBD2; j_gene: TRBJ2-1; v_gene: TRBV27; abundance: -; len: 15; CDR3aa: CASSSLAGGYNEQFF; CDR3nt: TGTGCCAGCAGTTCGCTAGCGGGAGGTTACAATGAGCAGTTCTTC
d_gene: -; j_gene: TRBJ2-4; v_gene: TRBV28; abundance: -; len: 15; CDR3aa: CASSLTQNAKNIQYF; CDR3nt: TGTGCCAGCAGTTTAACGCAGAACGCCAAAAACATTCAGTACTTC
d_gene: TRBD1; j_gene: TRBJ2-1; v_gene: TRBV11-3; abundance: -; len: 15; CDR3aa: CASSPDRGPNNEQFF; CDR3nt: TGTGCCAGCAGCCCGGACAGGGGGCCGAACAATGAGCAGTTCTTC
d_gene: TRBD2; j_gene: TRBJ2-3; v_gene: TRBV7-6; abundance: -; len: 15; CDR3aa: CASSLEREWADTQYF; CDR3nt: TGTGCCAGCAGCTTGGAGCGGGAGTGGGCAGATACGCAGTATTTT
d_gene: TRBD2; j_gene: TRBJ2-1; v_gene: TRBV4-3; abundance: -; len: 15; CDR3aa: CASSHSGTSGPQQFF; CDR3nt: TGCGCCAGCAGCCACTCCGGGACTAGCGGTCCTCAGCAGTTCTTC
d_gene: TRBD1; j_gene: TRBJ2-2; v_gene: TRBV15; abundance: -; len: 14; CDR3aa: CATRAGTGPGELFF; CDR3nt: TGTGCCACCAGGGCCGGGACAGGGCCCGGGGAGCTGTTTTTT
d_gene: -; j_gene: TRBJ1-1; v_gene: TRBV27; abundance: -; len: 15; CDR3aa: CASSLYSAGNTEAFF; CDR3nt: TGTGCCAGCAGTTTATACTCTGCAGGGAACACTGAAGCTTTCTTT
d_gene: -; j_gene: TRBJ2-1; v_gene: TRBV5-1; abundance: -; len: 16; CDR3aa: CASSLAGLSSYNEQFF; CDR3nt: TGCGCCAGCAGCTTGGCTGGACTTAGCTCCTACAATGAGCAGTTCTTC
d_gene: -; j_gene: TRBJ1-2; v_gene: TRBV6-2/TRBV6-3; abundance: -; len: 13; CDR3aa: CASSLAGDYGYTF; CDR3nt: TGTGCCAGCAGTTTGGCAGGGGACTATGGCTACACCTTC
d_gene: -; j_gene: TRBJ2-7; v_gene: TRBV21-1; abundance: -; len: 24; CDR3aa: CASSYHRPRTGGRRASGMSYEQYF; CDR3nt: TGTGCCAGCAGCTACCACCGCCCTCGGACAGGGGGCAGGAGGGCTAGCGGGATGTCCTACGAGCAGTACTTC
d_gene: TRBD1; j_gene: TRBJ2-2; v_gene: TRBV27; abundance: -; len: 16; CDR3aa: CASSSGQGGDTGELFF; CDR3nt: TGTGCCAGCAGCTCAGGACAGGGGGGGGACACCGGGGAGCTGTTTTTT
d_gene: -; j_gene: TRBJ1-1; v_gene: TRBV5-4; abundance: -; len: 15; CDR3aa: CASSNVNSLYTEAFF; CDR3nt: TGTGCCAGCTCCAACGTGAATAGCCTTTACACTGAAGCTTTCTTT
d_gene: TRBD2; j_gene: TRBJ2-3; v_gene: TRBV14; abundance: -; len: 17; CDR3aa: CASRDNGLAGRGDTQYF; CDR3nt: TGTGCCAGCAGAGACAACGGACTAGCGGGGCGAGGAGATACGCAGTATTTT
d_gene: -; j_gene: TRBJ1-4; v_gene: TRBV27; abundance: -; len: 13; CDR3aa: CASSWRFGEKLFF; CDR3nt: TGTGCCAGCAGTTGGAGGTTTGGTGAAAAACTGTTTTTT
d_gene: -; j_gene: TRBJ2-7; v_gene: TRBV28; abundance: -; len: 18; CDR3aa: CASSFLNLSDRTAYEQYF; CDR3nt: TGTGCCAGCAGTTTTCTCAACCTCTCTGACCGGACAGCCTACGAGCAGTACTTC
d_gene: TRBD1; j_gene: TRBJ1-1; v_gene: TRBV6-5; abundance: -; len: 14; CDR3aa: CASRGQGGNTEAFF; CDR3nt: TGTGCCAGCAGGGGACAGGGCGGGAACACTGAAGCTTTCTTT
d_gene: TRBD1; j_gene: TRBJ2-1; v_gene: TRBV4-2; abundance: -; len: 15; CDR3aa: CASSPGQGPYNEQFF; CDR3nt: TGTGCCAGCAGCCCCGGACAGGGGCCATACAATGAGCAGTTCTTC
d_gene: TRBD1; j_gene: TRBJ1-5; v_gene: TRBV29-1; abundance: -; len: 14; CDR3aa: CSVAGTGHNQPQHF; CDR3nt: TGCAGCGTCGCCGGGACAGGGCACAATCAGCCCCAGCATTTT
d_gene: TRBD1; j_gene: TRBJ2-7; v_gene: TRBV5-1; abundance: -; len: 14; CDR3aa: CASRVWTGPYEQYF; CDR3nt: TGCGCCAGCAGAGTATGGACAGGGCCCTACGAGCAGTACTTC
d_gene: -; j_gene: TRBJ2-1; v_gene: TRBV18; abundance: few; len: 15; CDR3aa: CASSPGSRVHNEQFF; CDR3nt: TGTGCCAGCTCACCGGGGAGCCGGGTGCACAATGAGCAGTTCTTC
d_gene: -; j_gene: TRBJ2-1; v_gene: TRBV4-3; abundance: -; len: 17; CDR3aa: CASSQDIGRTVTSGQFF; CDR3nt: TGCGCCAGCAGCCAAGATATAGGGAGAACGGTCACCTCAGGGCAGTTCTTC
d_gene: -; j_gene: TRBJ2-4; v_gene: TRBV5-1; abundance: -; len: 17; CDR3aa: CASSLVLGDLSKNIQYF; CDR3nt: TGCGCCAGCAGCTTGGTTTTGGGGGACTTATCCAAAAACATTCAGTACTTC
d_gene: -; j_gene: TRBJ1-5; v_gene: TRBV18; abundance: -; len: 15; CDR3aa: CASSPSGGGNQPQHF; CDR3nt: TGTGCCAGCTCACCCTCCGGGGGTGGGAATCAGCCCCAGCATTTT
d_gene: -; j_gene: TRBJ1-4; v_gene: TRBV14; abundance: -; len: 15; CDR3aa: CASSPRTGFNEKLFF; CDR3nt: TGTGCCAGCAGCCCCCGGACGGGGTTTAATGAAAAACTGTTTTTT
d_gene: TRBD2; j_gene: TRBJ2-1; v_gene: TRBV7-3; abundance: -; len: 15; CDR3aa: CASRGLGSGRNEQFF; CDR3nt: TGTGCCAGCAGGGGTCTGGGTAGCGGGAGGAATGAGCAGTTCTTC
d_gene: TRBD2; j_gene: TRBJ2-1; v_gene: TRBV24-1; abundance: -; len: 14; CDR3aa: CATSDRGGRNEQFF; CDR3nt: TGTGCCACCAGTGACCGCGGGGGGCGGAATGAGCAGTTCTTC
d_gene: TRBD1; j_gene: TRBJ1-5; v_gene: TRBV28; abundance: -; len: 15; CDR3aa: CASSLDRGSNQPQHF; CDR3nt: TGTGCCAGCAGCCTCGACAGGGGAAGCAATCAGCCCCAGCATTTT
d_gene: TRBD1; j_gene: TRBJ2-5; v_gene: TRBV7-9; abundance: few; len: 14; CDR3aa: CASSLSTGGETQYF; CDR3nt: TGTGCCAGCAGCTTATCGACAGGGGGTGAGACCCAGTACTTC
d_gene: TRBD2; j_gene: TRBJ2-1; v_gene: TRBV28; abundance: once; len: 19; CDR3aa: CASSTRRSGRAGFYNEQFF; CDR3nt: TGTGCCAGCAGTACCCGGAGGAGCGGGAGGGCGGGATTCTACAATGAGCAGTTCTTC
d_gene: -; j_gene: TRBJ2-3; v_gene: TRBV6-5; abundance: -; len: 15; CDR3aa: CASSYGALRTDTQYF; CDR3nt: TGTGCCAGCAGTTACGGGGCCCTCCGCACAGATACGCAGTATTTT
d_gene: -; j_gene: TRBJ2-3; v_gene: TRBV2; abundance: -; len: 15; CDR3aa: CASSEAGAWSDTQYF; CDR3nt: TGTGCCAGCAGTGAAGCGGGGGCGTGGTCAGATACGCAGTATTTT